This entry lists 20 T cell receptor beta chains sequenced from one sample in a study of identical twins. MiXCR was run by TCRdb on the 5' RACE reads, yielding one entry per CDR3 protein. The sample lists about 190,000 distinct CDR3 sequences; more than 15% were seen once. These same data were also listed under a study on T cells expressing NK-cell markers.

The material sequenced was CD8+ T cells sorted from blood. These receptors all come from a woman aged 18-30 years in good health.

The V call is TRBV19, the J call TRBJ2-5; D unresolved. Germline V lookup: CDR1 LNHDA, CDR2 SQIVND (reference sequence). CDR3 size: 13 residues. Trimming left V 5 bases short and J 4 bases short, with 11 bases between. The CDR3 nucleotides read TGTGCCAGTAGTCTATATGTTCGAGAGACCCAGTACTTC. This codes for CASSLYVRETQYF.

This chain uses TRBV7-9 with TRBJ1-4; D ambiguous. The CDR3 loop spans 14 amino acids. Between the trimmed V and J ends, which lost 1 base and 8 bases, there was a span of 11 bases. Germline CDR1 SEHNR, CDR2 FQNEAQ (reference sequence). CDR3 protein: CASSLVQREEKLFF. The CDR3 DNA reads as TGTGCCAGCAGCTTAGTTCAGAGGGAGGAAAAACTGTTTTTT.

The chain joins TRBV29-1 to TRBJ2-1, with D possibly matching TRBD2 (6 bases). Germline-derived CDR1 and CDR2 are SQVTM and ANQGSEA. CDR3 length: 16 amino acids. Trimming left V 4 bases short and J 0 bases short, with 16 bases between. CDR3 nucleotides: TGCAGCGTTGTGGAAGCGGAGGGTAGCTCCTACAATGAGCAGTTCTTC. It encodes CSVVEAEGSSYNEQFF.

This chain joins TRBV11-2 and TRBJ2-5; D gene uncertain. The V end lost 1 base, the J end lost 1 base, and 4 bases lay between the germline ends. The CDR3 totals 13 residues. Germline CDR1 SGHAT, CDR2 FQNNGV. As DNA, the CDR3 is TGTGCCAGCAGCTTAGTGGGCCAAGAGACCCAGTACTTC. Its translation: CASSLVGQETQYF.

The rearrangement links TRBV6-1 to TRBJ2-7; 7 bases are a match to TRBD1. Germline CDR1 reads MNHNS; CDR2 reads SASEGT. V gave up 6 bases and J gave up 2 bases; unmatched junction bases: 19. The CDR3 has 18 amino acids. The CDR3 nucleotides read TGTGCCAGCAGGCTTTCTCCGGTAGGGGGCAAGGAGCCCTACGAGCAGTACTTC. Protein sequence: CASRLSPVGGKEPYEQYF.

The gene calls are TRBV29-1 and TRBJ2-2, with D uncertain. Germline values: CDR1 SQVTM, CDR2 ANQGSEA. The CDR3 is made up of 13 amino acids. The V gene lost 4 bases and the J gene lost 1 base, with 7 bases spanning the gap. For the CDR3, the DNA is TGCAGCGTTGGACCTGAGAACACCGGGGAGCTGTTTTTT. It specifies CSVGPENTGELFF.

A few counts support this clonotype. The V call is TRBV5-4, the J call TRBJ2-6; D is undetermined. Germline lookup yields CDR1 SGHNT and CDR2 YYREEE (reference sequence). The length of the CDR3 is 20 residues. V was shortened by 1 base and J by 1 base, with 21 bases between the two germline ends. The CDR3 DNA sequence: TGTGCCAGCAGCTTGAACTCCGTGGTGGCTTTTCTGTCTGGGGCCAACGTCCTGACTTTC. It is translated as CASSLNSVVAFLSGANVLTF.

This clonotype was observed a handful of times. The rearrangement joins TRBV29-1 to TRBJ2-3; no clear D gene. CDR3 length equals 11 residues. Trimming shortened V by 6 bases and J by 2 bases, and 6 bases separated the two germline ends. Germline CDR1 SQVTM, CDR2 ANQGSEA. CDR3 DNA sequence: TGCAGCGTGGAAACCACAGATACGCAGTATTTT. Its translation: CSVETTDTQYF.

The V call is TRBV9, the J call TRBJ2-2, with 10 positions matching TRBD1. Germline V gene lookup returns CDR1 SGDLS and CDR2 YYNGEE. CDR3 length: 15 amino acids. The junction had 6 bases not matched to a gene; V was cut back by 3 bases and J by 7 bases. This chain's CDR3 is CASSEPGQGIGELFF. The CDR3 nucleotides read TGTGCCAGCAGCGAACCGGGACAGGGGATCGGGGAGCTGTTTTTT. Filled out from reference TRBV9 and TRBJ2-2, the complete variable domain reads DSGVTQTPKHLITATGQRVTLRCSPRSGDLSVYWYQQSLDQGLQFLIQYYNGEERAKGNILERFSAQQFPDLHSELNLSSLELGDSALYFCASSEPGQGIGELFFGEGSRLTVL.

This clonotype was found a few times. The chain has TRBV7-9 and TRBJ1-1; D is perhaps TRBD1 (6 bases). The CDR3 loop spans 13 amino acids. Germline CDR1 is SEHNR and CDR2 is FQNEAQ (reference sequence). Trimming stripped 6 bases from V and 4 bases from J, with 12 bases between. CDR3 region: CASRAGESTEAFF. The DNA for the CDR3 is TGTGCCAGCAGGGCAGGGGAGAGCACTGAAGCTTTCTTT. Supplemented by reference TRBV7-9 and TRBJ1-1, the full variable domain reads DTGVSQNPRHKITKRGQNVTFRCDPISEHNRLYWYRQTLGQGPEFLTYFQNEAQLEKSRLLSDRFSAERPKGSFSTLEIQRTEQGDSAMYLCASRAGESTEAFFGQGTRLTVV.

There are a few counts of this clonotype. V usage is TRBV14 and J usage is TRBJ2-1; TRBD2 matches 7 bases. The V and J ends lost 4 bases and 8 bases, in that order; junction bases with no gene match: 11. This CDR3 contains 15 residues. The germline V gene encodes CDR1 SGHDN and CDR2 FVKESK. The CDR3 DNA reads TGTGCCAGCAGCCCCGGGACTACACTGGTCGATGAGCAGTTCTTC. Encoded protein: CASSPGTTLVDEQFF.

V usage is TRBV6-1 and J usage is TRBJ2-2; perhaps TRBD1 as D (6 bases). Germline values: CDR1 MNHNS, CDR2 SASEGT. The CDR3 covers 17 residues. Trimming took 6 bases from V and 2 from J, leaving 19 bases between them. The CDR3 bases are TGTGCCAGCAGCCTAGAAGGGGGACACGCAAACACCGGGGAGCTGTTTTTT. Translation gives CASSLEGGHANTGELFF.

The chain carries TRBV5-1 and TRBJ2-5; TRBD2 is a possible D gene (6 bases). This CDR3 has 20 amino acids. CDR1 is SGHRS, CDR2 YFSETQ, per germline. Trimming removed 2 bases at V and 3 bases at J, with 29 bases between. The CDR3 region is CASSLLLTTRGPTLEETQYF. The CDR3 bases are TGCGCCAGCAGCTTACTACTAACGACTAGAGGCCCCACCCTGGAAGAGACCCAGTACTTC.

This clonotype was seen more than once but under ten times. The rearrangement joins TRBV11-2 to TRBJ2-7; D may be TRBD2 (6 bases). The germline V gene has CDR1 SGHAT and CDR2 FQNNGV. Trimming stripped 3 bases from V and 3 bases from J, with 12 bases between. The CDR3 spans 14 residues. CDR3 nucleotide sequence: TGTGCCAGCAGCTTCGGCGGGATCTACTACGAGCAGTACTTC. It is translated as CASSFGGIYYEQYF.

This clonotype came up many times. The rearrangement uses TRBV7-2 and TRBJ1-1, with D tentatively TRBD1 (6 bases). The V gene's germline CDR1 is SGHTA and CDR2 FQGNSA. CDR3 length: 12 amino acids. V was clipped by 8 bases and J by 7 bases, with 14 bases between them. The chain's CDR3 is CASAKGGREAFF. For the CDR3, the DNA is TGTGCCAGCGCGAAGGGGGGACGTGAAGCTTTCTTT. The complete variable domain, with remaining parts taken from reference TRBV7-2 and TRBJ1-1, reads GAGVSQSPSNKVTEKGKDVELRCDPISGHTALYWYRQSLGQGLEFLIYFQGNSAPDKSGLPSDRFSAERTGGSVSTLTIQRTQQEDSAVYLCASAKGGREAFFGQGTRLTVV.

The chain carries TRBV20-1 and TRBJ2-3, with D maybe TRBD2 (6 bases). The CDR3 has 15 amino acids. V was cut by 2 bases and J by 1 base, with 13 bases left in between. Germline V CDR1 and CDR2: DFQATT, SNEGSKA (reference sequence). The CDR3 here is CSARSVWEGTDTQYF. As DNA, the CDR3 is TGCAGTGCTAGAAGCGTCTGGGAGGGCACAGATACGCAGTATTTT.

The chain carries TRBV13 and TRBJ2-7, with a tentative D call TRBD1 (6 bases). Germline CDR1 is PRHDT and CDR2 is FYEKMQ (reference sequence). Deletions cut 5 bases from V and 2 bases from J, with 13 bases between. The CDR3 covers 14 residues. The CDR3 nucleotides read TGTGCCAGCAGCCGTCCAACAGGGACCTACGAGCAGTACTTC. It is translated as CASSRPTGTYEQYF.

This clonotype has ten or more counts. J is TRBJ2-3 and V is TRBV15; the match to TRBD2 covers 10 bases. Germline V gene lookup returns CDR1 LNHNV and CDR2 YYDKDF (reference sequence). J was trimmed by 3 bases and V by 5 bases; bases with no gene match: 11. This CDR3 is built from 17 residues. The CDR3 DNA reads as TGTGCCACCAGCCTACAGACTAGCGGGCCGGAGACAGATACGCAGTATTTT. This encodes CATSLQTSGPETDTQYF.

V and J are TRBV7-9 and TRBJ2-2, with 7 bases aligning to TRBD2. V shed 8 bases and J 5 bases; nucleotides not matched to a gene: 17. The CDR3 contains 17 residues. Germline CDR1 and CDR2: SEHNR and FQNEAQ (reference sequence). The CDR3 protein is CASGAAGKLFYTGELFF. The DNA of the CDR3 is TGTGCCAGCGGCGCAGCGGGAAAACTATTCTATACCGGGGAGCTGTTTTTT. The complete variable domain, with remaining parts taken from reference TRBV7-9 and TRBJ2-2, reads DTGVSQNPRHKITKRGQNVTFRCDPISEHNRLYWYRQTLGQGPEFLTYFQNEAQLEKSRLLSDRFSAERPKGSFSTLEIQRTEQGDSAMYLCASGAAGKLFYTGELFFGEGSRLTVL.

The genes are TRBV19 and TRBJ2-7; possibly TRBD2 for D (5 bases). This CDR3 contains 12 residues. Between the trimmed V and J ends, which lost 6 bases and 5 bases, there was a span of 11 bases. Germline assignment: CDR1 LNHDA and CDR2 SQIVND (reference sequence). The CDR3 bases are TGTGCCAGTAGGACCGGACTCCACGAGCAGTACTTC. This gives the protein CASRTGLHEQYF.